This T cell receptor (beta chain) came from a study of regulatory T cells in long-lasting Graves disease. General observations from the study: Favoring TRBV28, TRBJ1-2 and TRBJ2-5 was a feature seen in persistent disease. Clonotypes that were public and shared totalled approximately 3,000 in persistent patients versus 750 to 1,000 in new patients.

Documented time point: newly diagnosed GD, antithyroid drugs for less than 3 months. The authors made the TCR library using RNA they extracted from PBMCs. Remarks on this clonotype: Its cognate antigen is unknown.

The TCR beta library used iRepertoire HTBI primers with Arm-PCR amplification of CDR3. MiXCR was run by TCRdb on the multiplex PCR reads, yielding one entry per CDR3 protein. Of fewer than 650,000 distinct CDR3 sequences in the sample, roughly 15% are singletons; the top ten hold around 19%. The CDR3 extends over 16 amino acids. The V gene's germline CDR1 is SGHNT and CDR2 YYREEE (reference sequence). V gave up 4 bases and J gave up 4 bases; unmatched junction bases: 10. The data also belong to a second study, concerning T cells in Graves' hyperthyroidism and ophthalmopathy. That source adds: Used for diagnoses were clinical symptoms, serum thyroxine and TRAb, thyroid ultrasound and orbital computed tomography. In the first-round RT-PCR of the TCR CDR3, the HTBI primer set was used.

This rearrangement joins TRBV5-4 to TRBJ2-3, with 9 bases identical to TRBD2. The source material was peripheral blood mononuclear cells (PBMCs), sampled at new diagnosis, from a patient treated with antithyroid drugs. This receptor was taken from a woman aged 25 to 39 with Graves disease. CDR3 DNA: TGTGCCAGCAGCGGCGATAGCGGGAGCCCCCCAGATACGCAGTATTTT. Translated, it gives CASSGDSGSPPDTQYF.